This section outlines one T cell receptor beta chain sequence together with its context. What it binds is not known. Isolated RNA was reverse transcribed into cDNA used as the sequencing template. Sequenced by immunoSEQ multiplex PCR; TCRdb stores in-frame clones only, minus some. The sample has some 220,000 clones, about three fifths seen once. As for treatment: oral pan-JAK inhibitor, 5-10 mg twice daily. The sample originates from a study of CD8+ T cells in alopecia areata. Study background: Severity was scored as percentage of affected scalp area in treated patients. Study-wide findings and caveats: Administration of tofacitinib significantly diminished scalp clonality and expanded CD8+ clones within the top 100.

The germline V and J ends were trimmed by 8 bases and 3 bases, with 17 bases remaining between them. The CDR3 has 14 residues. Germline CDR1 and CDR2: SNHLY and FYNNEI. The sequence was collected from a human donor with alopecia areata. V and J are TRBV2 and TRBJ2-7; D is possibly TRBD2 (7 bases). This material consisted of CD4+ T cells sorted from blood, taken at week 4, from a patient treated with tofacitinib. The CDR3 DNA is TGTGCCAGCGGGGGGGCAGGGACCCTCTACGAGCAGTACTTC. Residues: CASGGAGTLYEQYF.